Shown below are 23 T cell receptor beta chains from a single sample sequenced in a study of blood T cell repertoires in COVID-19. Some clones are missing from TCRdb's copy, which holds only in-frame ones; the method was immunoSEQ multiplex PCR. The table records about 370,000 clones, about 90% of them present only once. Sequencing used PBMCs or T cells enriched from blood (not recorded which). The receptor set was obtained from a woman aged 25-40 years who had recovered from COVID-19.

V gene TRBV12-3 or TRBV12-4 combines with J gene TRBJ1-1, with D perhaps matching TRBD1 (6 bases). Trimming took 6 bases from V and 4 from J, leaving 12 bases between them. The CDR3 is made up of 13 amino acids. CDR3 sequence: CASRQGRITEAFF. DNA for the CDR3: TGTGCCAGCAGACAGGGTCGGATCACTGAAGCTTTCTTT.

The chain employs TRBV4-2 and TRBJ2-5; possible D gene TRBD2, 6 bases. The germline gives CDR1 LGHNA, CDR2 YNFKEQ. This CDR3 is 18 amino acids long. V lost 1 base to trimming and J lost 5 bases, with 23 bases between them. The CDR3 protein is CASSQGLLAQHRSETQYF. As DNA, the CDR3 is TGTGCCAGCAGCCAAGGACTACTAGCACAGCACCGGAGCGAGACCCAGTACTTC.

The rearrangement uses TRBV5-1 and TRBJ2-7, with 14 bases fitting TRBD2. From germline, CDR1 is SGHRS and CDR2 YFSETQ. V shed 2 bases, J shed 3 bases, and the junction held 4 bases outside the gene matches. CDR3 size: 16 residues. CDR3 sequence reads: CASSLPGTSGSYEQYF. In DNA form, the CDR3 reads TGCGCCAGCAGCTTACCCGGGACTAGCGGGAGCTACGAGCAGTACTTC.

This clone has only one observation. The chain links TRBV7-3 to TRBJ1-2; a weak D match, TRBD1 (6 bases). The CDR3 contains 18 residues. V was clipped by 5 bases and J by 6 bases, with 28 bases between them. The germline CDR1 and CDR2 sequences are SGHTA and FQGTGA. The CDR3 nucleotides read TGTGCCAGCAGCCTCAGGGGACCAGGAACTCCCATTGGGAATGGCTACACCTTC. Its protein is CASSLRGPGTPIGNGYTF. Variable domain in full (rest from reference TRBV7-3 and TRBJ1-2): GAGVSQTPSNKVTEKGKYVELRCDPISGHTALYWYRQSLGQGPEFLIYFQGTGAADDSGLPNDRFFAVRPEGSVSTLKIQRTERGDSAVYLCASSLRGPGTPIGNGYTFGSGTRLTVV.

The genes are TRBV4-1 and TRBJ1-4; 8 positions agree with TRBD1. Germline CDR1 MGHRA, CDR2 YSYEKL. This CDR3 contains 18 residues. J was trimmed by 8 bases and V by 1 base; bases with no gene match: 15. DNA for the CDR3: TGCGCCAGCAGCCAAGGAGTAGCGTGGGGACAGGTGGGGGAAAAACTGTTTTTT. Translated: CASSQGVAWGQVGEKLFF.

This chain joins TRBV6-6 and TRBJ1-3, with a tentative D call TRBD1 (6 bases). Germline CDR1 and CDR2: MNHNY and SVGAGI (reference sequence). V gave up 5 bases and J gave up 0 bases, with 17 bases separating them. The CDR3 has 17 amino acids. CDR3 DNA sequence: TGTGCCAGCAGTCGACAGGATTTTTTGAACTCTGGAAACACCATATATTTT. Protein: CASSRQDFLNSGNTIYF.

CDR3 sequence: CASSFGGTHQPQHF. CDR3 bases: TGTGCCAGCAGTTTCGGGGGGACCCATCAGCCCCAGCATTTT. The J gene is TRBJ1-5, the V gene TRBV28, with D possibly being TRBD1 (5 bases). The CDR3 covers 14 residues. V was pared by 3 bases and J by 5 bases, with 11 bases between. Germline V gene sequence: CDR1 MDHEN, CDR2 SYDVKM. Variable domain in full (rest from reference TRBV28 and TRBJ1-5): DVKVTQSSRYLVKRTGEKVFLECVQDMDHENMFWYRQDPGLGLRLIYFSYDVKMKEKGDIPEGYSVSREKKERFSLILESASTNQTSMYLCASSFGGTHQPQHFGDGTRLSIL.

CDR3 DNA: TGTGCCAGCAGTTTATTCGGACAGCCCGGGGCTGAAGCTTTCTTT. Its protein product is CASSLFGQPGAEAFF. The chain links TRBV28 to TRBJ1-1; TRBD1 might be the D (6 bases). Per germline, CDR1 MDHEN and CDR2 SYDVKM. Deletions cut 1 base from V and 6 bases from J, with 15 bases between. This CDR3 comprises 15 residues.

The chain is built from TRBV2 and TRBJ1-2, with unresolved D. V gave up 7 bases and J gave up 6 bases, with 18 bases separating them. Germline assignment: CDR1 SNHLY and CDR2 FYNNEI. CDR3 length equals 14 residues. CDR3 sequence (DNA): TGTGCCAGCACTTTTGAGGTCCGATTGGATGGCTACACCTTC. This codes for CASTFEVRLDGYTF.

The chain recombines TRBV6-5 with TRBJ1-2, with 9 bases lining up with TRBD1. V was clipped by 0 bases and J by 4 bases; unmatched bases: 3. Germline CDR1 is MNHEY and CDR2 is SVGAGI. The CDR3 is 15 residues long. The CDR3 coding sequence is TGTGCCAGCAGTTACTCGATGACAGGGGGCTATGGCTACACCTTC. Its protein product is CASSYSMTGGYGYTF.

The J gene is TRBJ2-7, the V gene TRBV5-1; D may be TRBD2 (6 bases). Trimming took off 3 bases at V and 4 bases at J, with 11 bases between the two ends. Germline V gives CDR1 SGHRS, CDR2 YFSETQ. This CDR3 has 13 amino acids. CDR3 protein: CASSSVGGYEQYF. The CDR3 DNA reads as TGCGCCAGCAGCTCGGTGGGGGGTTACGAGCAGTACTTC.

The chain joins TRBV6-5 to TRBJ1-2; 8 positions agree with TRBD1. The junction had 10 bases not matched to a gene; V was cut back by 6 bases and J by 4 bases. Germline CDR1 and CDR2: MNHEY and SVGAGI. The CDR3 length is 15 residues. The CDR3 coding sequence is TGTGCCAGCAGCAACTCCAGGGGGCGGGTCTATGGCTACACCTTC. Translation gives CASSNSRGRVYGYTF.

The CDR3: CASSAWDSGTEAFF. CDR3 coding DNA: TGTGCCAGCAGTGCGTGGGACAGCGGCACTGAAGCTTTCTTT. The chain uses TRBV25-1 and TRBJ1-1; 7 bases match TRBD1. Germline lookup yields CDR1 MGHDK and CDR2 SYGVNS. The CDR3 contains 14 residues. Trimming at V came to 4 bases and at J to 4 bases, leaving 6 bases not matched to a gene.

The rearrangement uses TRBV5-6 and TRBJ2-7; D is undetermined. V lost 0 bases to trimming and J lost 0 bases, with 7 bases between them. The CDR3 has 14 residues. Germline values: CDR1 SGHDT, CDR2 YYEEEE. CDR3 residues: CASSLGLSSYEQYF. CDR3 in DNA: TGTGCCAGCAGCTTGGGACTCAGCTCCTACGAGCAGTACTTC.

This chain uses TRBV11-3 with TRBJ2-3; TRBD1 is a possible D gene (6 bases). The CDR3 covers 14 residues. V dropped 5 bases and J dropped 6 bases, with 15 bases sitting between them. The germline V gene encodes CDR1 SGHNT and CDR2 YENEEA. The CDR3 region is CASSPSRGSDTQYF. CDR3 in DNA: TGTGCCAGCAGCCCAAGCAGGGGCTCGGATACGCAGTATTTT.

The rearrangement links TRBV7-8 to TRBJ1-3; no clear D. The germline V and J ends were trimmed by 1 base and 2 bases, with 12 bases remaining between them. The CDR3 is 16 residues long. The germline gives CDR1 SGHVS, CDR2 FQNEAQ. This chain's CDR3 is CASSLVESHAGNTIYF. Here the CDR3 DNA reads TGTGCCAGCAGCTTAGTCGAGTCTCACGCTGGAAACACCATATATTTT.

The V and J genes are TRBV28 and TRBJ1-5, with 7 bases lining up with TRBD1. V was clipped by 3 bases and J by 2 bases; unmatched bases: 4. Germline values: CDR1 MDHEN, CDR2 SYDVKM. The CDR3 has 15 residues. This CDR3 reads CASSLTGWGNQPQHF. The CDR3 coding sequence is TGTGCCAGCAGTTTGACAGGGTGGGGCAATCAGCCCCAGCATTTT.

CDR3 sequence: CASSLEPARGELFF. CDR3 nucleotides: TGTGCCAGCAGCTTAGAGCCGGCGAGGGGGGAGCTGTTTTTT. The chain couples TRBV11-3 to TRBJ2-2; D gene ambiguous. Germline V gene sequence: CDR1 SGHNT, CDR2 YENEEA. Trimming stripped 0 bases from V and 8 bases from J, with 10 bases between. The CDR3 consists of 14 residues.

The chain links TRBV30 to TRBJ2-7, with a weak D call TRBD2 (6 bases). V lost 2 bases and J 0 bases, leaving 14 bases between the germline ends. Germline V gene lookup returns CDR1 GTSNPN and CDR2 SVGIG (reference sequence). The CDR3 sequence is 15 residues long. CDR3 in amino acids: CAWSRGRLFSYEQYF. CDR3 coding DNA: TGTGCCTGGAGTCGAGGGAGGTTATTCTCCTACGAGCAGTACTTC.

In DNA form, the CDR3 reads TGTGCCAGCAGGATGACATTTTCTGGGGCCAACGTCCTGACTTTC. It encodes CASRMTFSGANVLTF. This chain links TRBV6-5 with TRBJ2-6, with D unclear. CDR3 size: 15 residues. The germline V gene has CDR1 MNHEY and CDR2 SVGAGI. V lost 6 bases and J 1 base, leaving 10 bases between the germline ends.

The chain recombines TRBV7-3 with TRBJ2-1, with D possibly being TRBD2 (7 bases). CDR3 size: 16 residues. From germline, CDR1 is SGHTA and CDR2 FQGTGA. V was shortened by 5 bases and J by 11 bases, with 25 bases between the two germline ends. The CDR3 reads CASSNPGGPSPLQQFF. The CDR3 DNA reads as TGTGCCAGCAGCAACCCCGGGGGGCCCTCCCCTTTACAGCAGTTCTTC.

The CDR3 coding sequence is TGTGCCAGCAGCTTGGGGGGGATGCCGTCCGAGCAGTACTTC. Protein sequence: CASSLGGMPSEQYF. The chain recombines TRBV7-9 with TRBJ2-7, with TRBD2 identical over 7 bases. The CDR3 loop spans 14 amino acids. The V segment lost 3 bases and the J segment 6 bases; nucleotides outside the gene matches: 8. The V gene's germline CDR1 is SEHNR and CDR2 FQNEAQ (reference sequence).

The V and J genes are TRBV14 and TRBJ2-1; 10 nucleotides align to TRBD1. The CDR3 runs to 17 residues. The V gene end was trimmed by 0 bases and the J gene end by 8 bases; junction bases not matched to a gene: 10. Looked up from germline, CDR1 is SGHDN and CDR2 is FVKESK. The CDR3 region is CASSQETGDRGIDEQFF. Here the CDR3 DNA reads TGTGCCAGCAGCCAAGAGACCGGGGACAGGGGCATCGATGAGCAGTTCTTC.